The 5 T cell receptor beta chains given below trace back to one sample, sequenced in a study of cytomegalovirus exposure and HLA in healthy donors. Use of 60 Vbeta and 13 Jbeta primers characterized the PCR. Assay used: immunoSEQ multiplex PCR; TCRdb lists only in-frame clones, some missing. Among about 160,000 clones listed, 65% to 80% were seen once. Sequenced sample: PBMCs. Every receptor here comes from a woman younger than 45 in good health and CMV-seronegative.

This rearrangement joins TRBV4-2 to TRBJ1-1, with D maybe TRBD1 (5 bases). Deletions cut 1 base from V and 9 bases from J, with 12 bases between. CDR3 length: 13 amino acids. Germline V gene data show CDR1 as LGHNA and CDR2 as YNFKEQ. CDR3 amino acids: CASSQGPQEKAFF. The DNA for the CDR3 is TGTGCCAGCAGCCAAGGCCCACAGGAAAAAGCTTTCTTT.

The chain joins TRBV19 to TRBJ1-1, with D possibly TRBD1 on 5 matching bases. Trimming cost V 3 bases and J 6 bases, with 14 bases left between them. In germline, CDR1 is LNHDA, CDR2 SQIVND (reference sequence). This CDR3 spans 14 amino acids. This chain's CDR3 is CASSIFWGVAEAFF. For the CDR3, the DNA is TGTGCCAGTAGTATCTTTTGGGGGGTTGCTGAAGCTTTCTTT.

The rearrangement uses TRBV5-4 and TRBJ2-7; 8 bases agree with TRBD2. Germline V gives CDR1 SGHNT, CDR2 YYREEE (reference sequence). The CDR3 extends over 15 amino acids. With 3 bases clipped from V and 1 base from J, the junction kept 6 bases outside the gene matches. The CDR3 region is CASSSKVAGSYEQYF. CDR3 nucleotide sequence: TGTGCCAGCAGCTCTAAAGTAGCGGGATCCTACGAGCAGTACTTC.

This chain links TRBV29-1 with TRBJ2-1; D unclear. CDR3 length equals 11 residues. The germline V and J ends were trimmed by 7 bases and 9 bases, with 13 bases remaining between them. In germline, CDR1 is SQVTM, CDR2 ANQGSEA. Here the CDR3 DNA reads TGCAGCGGCTTGGGCGACGGTGAGCAGTTCTTC. Protein: CSGLGDGEQFF.

The chain combines TRBV5-1 with TRBJ1-3; 9 bases line up with TRBD1. The junction had 8 bases not matched to a gene; V was cut back by 4 bases and J by 0 bases. CDR1 and CDR2 (germline): SGHRS, YFSETQ. CDR3 size: 17 residues. The CDR3: CASSTGDRAYSGNTIYF. The CDR3 DNA is TGCGCCAGCAGCACTGGGGACAGGGCCTACTCTGGAAACACCATATATTTT.